Listed below are T cell receptor beta chains from one sample, sequenced in a study of T cell changes during pregnancy in multiple sclerosis. Measured with immunoSEQ multiplex PCR; TCRdb has only the in-frame clones, and not every one. The repertoire holds about 42,000 clones, with around 84% as singletons. This specimen was CD4+ T cells from peripheral blood mononuclear cells, taken before pregnancy. All receptors derive from a female donor with multiple sclerosis, enrolled in a pregnancy study. Each CDR3 is given with its conserved first and last residue. A D gene is named only where the DNA matches it firmly. Clone size is not always given. Where it is, it says once, few, many or a class for expanded clones.

v_gene	abundance	j_gene	d_gene	CDR3aa	CDR3nt
TRBV27	NA	TRBJ2-7	NA	CASSLNPLSYEQYF	TGTGCCAGCAGTTTAAACCCCCTATCTTACGAGCAGTACTTC
TRBV4-3	NA	TRBJ2-7	NA	CASSQDPDTYEQYF	TGCGCCAGCAGCCAAGATCCGGACACCTACGAGCAGTACTTC
TRBV10-1	NA	TRBJ2-1	TRBD2	CASSAPGLAGAPGEQFF	TGCGCCAGCAGTGCCCCCGGGCTAGCGGGAGCCCCGGGTGAGCAGTTCTTC
TRBV30	NA	TRBJ2-5	TRBD2	CAWTAGAQETQYF	TGTGCCTGGACAGCGGGGGCCCAAGAGACCCAGTACTTC
TRBV5-6	NA	TRBJ2-7	NA	CASSLLLEQYF	TGTGCCAGCAGCTTGCTCCTCGAGCAGTACTTC
TRBV6-6	NA	TRBJ1-2	NA	CASSYSTGLNYGYTF	TGTGCCAGCAGTTACAGTACAGGGCTCAACTATGGCTACACCTTC
TRBV7-9	NA	TRBJ1-4	NA	CASSWAEVRDEKLFF	TGTGCCAGCAGCTGGGCGGAGGTTCGGGATGAAAAACTGTTTTTT
TRBV7-2	NA	TRBJ1-4	NA	CASSLANMATNEKLFF	TGTGCCAGCAGCTTAGCGAACATGGCAACTAATGAAAAACTGTTTTTT
TRBV5-4	NA	TRBJ2-4	NA	CASSLRGGTDKNIQYF	TGTGCCAGCAGTCTCCGGGGCGGGACGGACAAAAACATTCAGTACTTC
TRBV18	NA	TRBJ2-3	TRBD1	CASSSRQGASTDTQYF	TGTGCCAGCTCATCGCGACAGGGGGCAAGCACAGATACGCAGTATTTT
TRBV5-4	NA	TRBJ2-1	NA	CASSLVAEFYNEQFF	TGTGCCAGCAGCTTGGTAGCGGAGTTCTACAATGAGCAGTTCTTC
TRBV4-3	NA	TRBJ2-2	NA	CASSQGHRADGELFF	TGCGCCAGCAGCCAAGGTCACAGGGCGGACGGGGAGCTGTTTTTT
TRBV27	NA	TRBJ1-5	TRBD1	CASSLQGQNQPQHF	TGTGCCAGCAGTCTACAGGGGCAGAATCAGCCCCAGCATTTT
TRBV18	NA	TRBJ2-7	TRBD1	CASSRRRDRYYEGYF	TGTGCCAGCTCACGGCGCCGGGACAGATACTACGAGGGGTACTTC
TRBV6-1	few	TRBJ1-4	NA	CASSVGGAGFNEKLFF	TGTGCCAGCAGTGTTGGAGGGGCAGGGTTTAATGAAAAACTGTTTTTT
TRBV7-2	NA	TRBJ2-2	TRBD1	CASSPGQGSGELFF	TGTGCCAGCAGTCCTGGACAGGGGTCCGGGGAGCTGTTTTTT
TRBV7-3	NA	TRBJ1-5	NA	CASSLRSNQPQHF	TGTGCCAGCAGCTTACGGAGCAATCAGCCCCAGCATTTT
TRBV19	NA	TRBJ2-7	TRBD1	CASSSDRQGEQYF	TGTGCCAGTAGCTCGGACAGGCAAGGCGAGCAGTACTTC
TRBV4-2	NA	TRBJ1-1	TRBD1	CASSLAGRGRTEAFF	TGTGCCAGCAGCTTGGCCGGCAGGGGGCGAACTGAAGCTTTCTTT
TRBV30	NA	TRBJ2-1	TRBD2	CAWSLAGGPYNEQFF	TGTGCCTGGAGCCTAGCGGGAGGCCCCTACAATGAGCAGTTCTTC
TRBV9	NA	TRBJ1-3	NA	CASSFDSSFSGNTIYF	TGTGCCAGCAGCTTCGACAGTTCTTTCTCTGGAAACACCATATATTTT
TRBV6-5	NA	TRBJ1-5	NA	CASREVTGLGPQHF	TGTGCCAGCAGAGAGGTCACAGGGTTAGGGCCCCAGCATTTT
TRBV18	NA	TRBJ1-2	TRBD1	CASSPPPGGNGYTF	TGTGCCAGCTCACCACCCCCAGGGGGCAATGGCTACACCTTC
TRBV7-9	NA	TRBJ2-5	NA	CAGGRLGGETQYF	TGTGCCGGTGGGCGATTGGGGGGAGAGACCCAGTACTTC
TRBV7-2	NA	TRBJ2-7	NA	CASSLGGTAGQSYEQYF	TGTGCCAGCAGCTTAGGAGGGACGGCGGGACAGAGCTACGAGCAGTACTTC
TRBV6-1	NA	TRBJ2-5	TRBD2	CASMAGTSGQETQYF	TGTGCCAGCATGGCCGGGACTAGCGGACAAGAGACCCAGTACTTC
TRBV30	NA	TRBJ1-3	NA	CAYSEVGAAGNTIYF	TGTGCCTATTCGGAGGTGGGGGCCGCTGGAAACACCATATATTTT
TRBV30	NA	TRBJ2-5	NA	CAWTTGIQETQYF	TGTGCCTGGACTACAGGAATACAAGAGACCCAGTACTTC
TRBV18	NA	TRBJ1-5	TRBD1	CASSPATGLNNQPQHF	TGTGCCAGCTCACCAGCGACAGGGTTGAACAATCAGCCCCAGCATTTT
TRBV2	NA	TRBJ2-3	NA	CASSDLTDTQYF	TGTGCCAGCAGTGACTTGACAGATACGCAGTATTTT
TRBV7-2	NA	TRBJ2-3	TRBD1	CASSHGTGAGF	TGTGCCAGCAGCCATGGGACAGGGGCGGGTTTT
TRBV29-1	NA	TRBJ1-4	TRBD1	CSVTRQGLEKLFF	TGCAGCGTGACGAGACAGGGATTGGAAAAACTGTTTTTT
TRBV6-5	NA	TRBJ1-2	NA	CASSYSDTSNYGYTF	TGTGCCAGCAGTTACTCGGACACCTCTAACTATGGCTACACCTTC
TRBV5-1	once	TRBJ2-1	TRBD2	CASSLTGTSYNEQFF	TGCGCCAGCAGCCTTACCGGGACTAGCTACAATGAGCAGTTCTTC
TRBV10-2	NA	TRBJ2-3	NA	CASSEFLGGTLQYF	TGCGCCAGCAGTGAGTTCTTGGGCGGGACTCTGCAGTATTTT
TRBV6-6	once	TRBJ1-5	NA	CASSNRVRSNQPQHF	TGTGCCAGCAGTAACAGGGTGAGGAGCAATCAGCCCCAGCATTTT
TRBV6-1	NA	TRBJ1-2	TRBD1	CASSEGGQGRYGYTF	TGTGCCAGCAGTGAGGGGGGACAGGGACGCTATGGCTACACCTTC
TRBV12-5	once	TRBJ2-7	NA	CASGLVLGHPGDEQYF	TGTGCTAGTGGTTTGGTACTTGGGCACCCGGGGGACGAGCAGTACTTC
TRBV7-9	NA	TRBJ1-5	NA	CASSPGGSEVNQPQHF	TGTGCCAGCAGCCCGGGGGGCTCCGAGGTCAATCAGCCCCAGCATTTT
TRBV10-3	once	TRBJ1-1	NA	CAIREREVSEAFF	TGTGCCATCCGTGAAAGGGAGGTCAGTGAAGCTTTCTTT
TRBV9	NA	TRBJ2-3	NA	CASSVAIHTDTQYF	TGTGCCAGCAGCGTAGCCATCCACACAGATACGCAGTATTTT
TRBV13	once	TRBJ1-1	TRBD1	CASSHRSRTGRLSTEAFF	TGTGCCAGCAGCCACCGTTCTCGGACAGGACGCCTCTCCACTGAAGCTTTCTTT
TRBV6-1	NA	TRBJ2-2	TRBD2	CASSEGSGRANTGELFF	TGTGCCAGCAGTGAAGGAAGCGGGAGGGCGAACACCGGGGAGCTGTTTTTT
TRBV5-6	once	TRBJ1-1	TRBD1	CASSRDRNTEAFF	TGTGCCAGCAGCCGGGACAGGAACACTGAAGCTTTCTTT
TRBV5-1	NA	TRBJ2-2	NA	CASSLATGNTGELFF	TGCGCCAGCAGCTTGGCTACAGGGAACACCGGGGAGCTGTTTTTT
TRBV9	NA	TRBJ1-6	NA	CASSVDLVSSYNSPLHF	TGTGCCAGCAGCGTAGATCTGGTTAGCTCCTATAATTCACCCCTCCACTTT
TRBV10-3	NA	TRBJ2-7	NA	CAIRVQGSYEQYF	TGTGCCATCCGGGTCCAGGGGTCCTACGAGCAGTACTTC
TRBV29-1	NA	TRBJ2-3	TRBD2	CSVEASGVTDTQYF	TGCAGCGTTGAAGCAAGCGGGGTGACAGATACGCAGTATTTT
TRBV5-8	NA	TRBJ2-7	NA	CASSPGREQYF	TGTGCCAGCAGCCCTGGCCGCGAGCAGTACTTC
TRBV5-1	NA	TRBJ2-2	TRBD2	CASSPLAGGNTGELFF	TGCGCCAGCAGCCCATTAGCGGGAGGAAACACCGGGGAGCTGTTTTTT
TRBV18	NA	TRBJ2-1	NA	CASSADNLLNEQFF	TGTGCCAGCTCAGCCGATAATCTCCTAAATGAGCAGTTCTTC
TRBV6-5	NA	TRBJ1-2	TRBD1	CASRLGQGGGYTF	TGTGCCAGCAGATTGGGACAGGGGGGTGGCTACACCTTC
TRBV6-6	NA	TRBJ1-2	NA	CASSQRDTYGYTF	TGTGCCAGCAGCCAAAGGGACACCTATGGCTACACCTTC
TRBV19	few	TRBJ1-5	NA	CASSISLEQPQHF	TGTGCCAGTAGTATATCGTTGGAGCAGCCCCAGCATTTT
TRBV5-1	NA	TRBJ1-1	NA	CASSSGGGRTEAFF	TGCGCCAGCAGCTCCGGGGGGGGACGTACTGAAGCTTTCTTT
TRBV7-2	NA	TRBJ2-5	NA	CASSLMAVAETQYF	TGTGCCAGCAGCTTGATGGCGGTGGCAGAGACCCAGTACTTC
TRBV27	NA	TRBJ1-6	NA	CASGGGWLNSPLHF	TGTGCCAGCGGCGGGGGGTGGTTGAATTCACCCCTCCACTTT